The 20 T cell receptor beta chains given below trace back to one sample, sequenced in a study of control samples from healthy donors and cancer patients. The protocol was immunoSEQ multiplex PCR, while the TCRdb copy is restricted to in-frame clones and leaves out a portion. Of 120,000 or so clones listed, about 91% are singletons. Sequenced input: blood. These TCRs come from a man between 18 and 29 years old in good health.

The J gene is TRBJ1-1, the V gene TRBV5-1; a possible D gene is TRBD1 (5 bases). CDR1 SGHRS and CDR2 YFSETQ come from the germline V gene. V shed 4 bases and J shed 2 bases, with 12 bases lying between them. The CDR3 totals 14 residues. The CDR3 DNA is TGCGCCAGCAGCCTGCTAGACAGAAACACTGAAGCTTTCTTT. Translation: CASSLLDRNTEAFF.

This chain links TRBV4-1 with TRBJ2-1, with TRBD2 identical over 8 bases. Germline trimming cut 4 bases from V and 7 bases from J; bases unmatched to any gene: 12. Germline V gene data show CDR1 as MGHRA and CDR2 as YSYEKL. The CDR3 is made up of 16 amino acids. The CDR3 region is CASSPLPGLGNNEQFF. Written as DNA, the CDR3 is TGCGCCAGCAGCCCCCTACCGGGACTAGGGAATAATGAGCAGTTCTTC.

The CDR3 protein is CASSPGTGNNQPQHF. The CDR3 DNA follows: TGTGCCAGCAGTCCCGGGACAGGGAACAATCAGCCCCAGCATTTT. This rearrangement joins TRBV2 to TRBJ1-5; 9 bases map to TRBD1. The CDR3 is 15 amino acids. Germline V gene lookup returns CDR1 SNHLY and CDR2 FYNNEI. V gave up 5 bases and J gave up 3 bases; unmatched junction bases: 5.

The table lists this clone with a count of one. The chain couples TRBV6-6 to TRBJ1-6, with D possibly matching TRBD1 (5 bases). V was trimmed by 4 bases and J by 4 bases, leaving 11 bases between them. Per germline, CDR1 MNHNY and CDR2 SVGAGI (reference sequence). The CDR3 spans 15 residues. CDR3 in amino acids: CASSSQGRYNSPLHF. As DNA, the CDR3 is TGTGCCAGCAGTTCCCAGGGACGGTATAATTCACCCCTCCACTTT.

V is TRBV11-3 and J is TRBJ2-3; D remains ambiguous. In germline, CDR1 is SGHNT, CDR2 YENEEA. The CDR3 contains 13 residues. V was pared by 0 bases and J by 5 bases, with 6 bases between. This CDR3 is CASSLDRIDTQYF. The CDR3 DNA is TGTGCCAGCAGCTTAGATCGGATAGATACGCAGTATTTT.

The chain carries TRBV5-1 and TRBJ1-1; 8 bases agree with TRBD1. Germline V lookup: CDR1 SGHRS, CDR2 YFSETQ. The J segment lost 10 bases and the V segment lost 0 bases, leaving 11 bases of the junction unmatched. The CDR3 has 15 residues. The CDR3 nucleotides read TGCGCCAGCAGCTTGGCCGGGGCAGGGGGCGCTGGAGCTTTCTTT. Its translation: CASSLAGAGGAGAFF.

The chain combines TRBV29-1 with TRBJ1-1; D not certain. The V and J ends lost 5 bases and 0 bases respectively, with 7 bases between them. The CDR3 loop spans 12 amino acids. CDR1 is SQVTM, CDR2 ANQGSEA, per germline. The CDR3 DNA follows: TGCAGCGTTATACCTTTGAACACTGAAGCTTTCTTT. It encodes CSVIPLNTEAFF.

The V and J genes are TRBV19 and TRBJ1-5; a weak D match, TRBD1 (6 bases). V was clipped by 5 bases and J by 4 bases, with 12 bases between them. The CDR3 covers 14 residues. The germline V gene has CDR1 LNHDA and CDR2 SQIVND (reference sequence). CDR3 region: CASSVIQGNQPQHF. CDR3 bases: TGTGCCAGTAGTGTCATCCAGGGGAATCAGCCCCAGCATTTT.

Here the CDR3 reads CASSEGQEAFF. DNA of the CDR3: TGTGCCAGCAGTGAGGGCCAGGAGGCTTTCTTT. The gene calls are TRBV2 and TRBJ1-1; D is uncertain. The germline gives CDR1 SNHLY, CDR2 FYNNEI. This CDR3 comprises 11 residues. Trimming took 3 bases from V and 11 from J, leaving 10 bases between them. Full variable domain (outside the CDR3, taken from reference TRBV2 and TRBJ1-1): EPEVTQTPSHQVTQMGQEVILRCVPISNHLYFYWYRQILGQKVEFLVSFYNNEISEKSEIFDDQFSVERPDGSNFTLKIRSTKLEDSAMYFCASSEGQEAFFGQGTRLTVV.

Points on this clone: One end of the junction is discordant with germline, which a read error may explain. This chain joins TRBV20-1 and TRBJ1-2; no firm D call. The length of the CDR3 is 8 residues. Germline loops: CDR1 DFQATT, CDR2 SNEGSKA (reference sequence). This CDR3 is CRLDGYTF. In DNA, the CDR3 is TGTCGATTGGATGGCTACACCTTC.

The chain carries TRBV18 and TRBJ1-5, with 8 bases fitting TRBD1. CDR1 and CDR2 (germline): KGHSH, LQKENI. V lost 5 bases, J lost 0 bases, and 3 bases stayed unmatched. The CDR3 covers 15 residues. The CDR3 reads CASSGTGYSNQPQHF. As DNA, the CDR3 is TGTGCCAGCTCAGGGACAGGTTATAGCAATCAGCCCCAGCATTTT.

The rearrangement uses TRBV18 and TRBJ2-7; TRBD1 agrees at 7 bases. CDR3 length: 14 amino acids. V was pared by 5 bases and J by 2 bases, with 6 bases of the junction left unmatched. CDR1 and CDR2 from the germline V gene are KGHSH and LQKENI. CDR3 nucleotide sequence: TGTGCCAGCTCATTACCGGGACAGCCCTACGAGCAGTACTTC. This codes for CASSLPGQPYEQYF.

This clone was picked up one time. The chain links TRBV4-1 to TRBJ1-2; D unclear. This CDR3 has 14 residues. Trimming cost V 0 bases and J 2 bases, with 7 bases left between them. Germline-derived CDR1 and CDR2 are MGHRA and YSYEKL. This chain's CDR3 is CASSQDPGNYGYTF. The CDR3 region has the DNA TGCGCCAGCAGCCAAGATCCGGGGAACTATGGCTACACCTTC.

V gene TRBV5-6 combines with J gene TRBJ2-6; D perhaps matches TRBD1 (5 bases). V gave up 0 bases and J gave up 3 bases, with 13 bases separating them. The CDR3 covers 17 residues. CDR1 is SGHDT and CDR2 is YYEEEE in the germline V gene. The CDR3 DNA is TGTGCCAGCAGCTTGGATCTAGGGGTAATTGGGGCCAACGTCCTGACTTTC. This translates into CASSLDLGVIGANVLTF.

This chain connects TRBV7-2 to TRBJ1-1, with 9 nucleotides matching TRBD1. The CDR3 runs 15 residues. V dropped 5 bases and J dropped 6; count of bases not matched to a gene: 10. Looked up from germline, CDR1 is SGHTA and CDR2 is FQGNSA. For the CDR3, the DNA is TGTGCCAGCAGCGCACACCTACAGGGGGCTCCTGAAGCTTTCTTT. It specifies CASSAHLQGAPEAFF.

This sequence joins TRBV18 and TRBJ2-5; D gene ambiguous. V lost 3 bases and J lost 5, with 13 bases in between. Germline V gives CDR1 KGHSH, CDR2 LQKENI. The CDR3 covers 14 residues. CDR3 sequence reads: CASSPAPLGETQYF. In DNA, the CDR3 is TGTGCCAGCTCACCCGCACCCCTGGGGGAGACCCAGTACTTC.

A single count supports this clone. Different DNA sequences within this sample yield the same CDR3. The rearrangement uses TRBV5-1 and TRBJ1-4, with TRBD1 matching over 8 bases. CDR1 is SGHRS and CDR2 is YFSETQ in the germline V gene. V shed 4 bases and J 8 bases; nucleotides not matched to a gene: 7. The CDR3 totals 14 residues. CDR3 protein: CASSLGQGGEKLFF. The DNA for the CDR3 is TGCGCCAGCAGCCTAGGACAGGGAGGCGAAAAACTGTTTTTT.

This clone was observed a handful of times. The chain combines TRBV6-1 with TRBJ2-1, with D possibly being TRBD2 (6 bases). This CDR3 comprises 15 residues. The V end lost 2 bases, the J end lost 2 bases, and 10 bases lay between the germline ends. The germline CDR1 and CDR2 sequences are MNHNS and SASEGT. CDR3 in amino acids: CASSEIAEPYNEQFF. CDR3 DNA: TGTGCCAGCAGTGAAATAGCGGAGCCCTACAATGAGCAGTTCTTC.

V gene TRBV7-9 combines with J gene TRBJ2-2; TRBD1 is a possible D gene (5 bases). The germline gives CDR1 SEHNR, CDR2 FQNEAQ (reference sequence). The length of the CDR3 is 15 residues. The V and J ends lost 6 bases and 3 bases respectively, with 14 bases between them. In DNA form, the CDR3 reads TGTGCCAGCAGGAGTTTAAGGGGATACACCGGGGAGCTGTTTTTT. It specifies CASRSLRGYTGELFF. Variable domain in full (rest from reference TRBV7-9 and TRBJ2-2): DTGVSQNPRHKITKRGQNVTFRCDPISEHNRLYWYRQTLGQGPEFLTYFQNEAQLEKSRLLSDRFSAERPKGSFSTLEIQRTEQGDSAMYLCASRSLRGYTGELFFGEGSRLTVL.

The V and J genes are TRBV5-1 and TRBJ1-4; 7 bases match TRBD1. V gave up 3 bases and J gave up 8 bases; unmatched junction bases: 4. The CDR3 length is 13 residues. Per the germline V gene, CDR1 is SGHRS and CDR2 is YFSETQ. The CDR3 sequence is CASSSTGYEKLFF. DNA of the CDR3: TGCGCCAGCAGCTCGACAGGGTACGAAAAACTGTTTTTT.